The source of this T cell receptor beta chain is a study of T cells after yellow fever vaccination. TCR cDNA, made by 5'RACE template switching, carried an added universal primer site and UMIs. TCRdb itself ran the 5' RACE reads through MiXCR, one entry per CDR3 protein. The sample gives nearly 550,000 distinct CDR3 sequences, over 15% of which show up once; around 15% is in the top ten. Only a few counts were recorded for this clonotype. What it recognizes is unknown. Overall study results and limits: The study re-detected most primary-vaccination clones after the booster (roughly 95% CD4, just over 85% CD8).

The V gene lost 3 bases and the J gene lost 1 base, with 12 bases spanning the gap. The CDR3 has 15 amino acids. Germline V CDR1 and CDR2: MDHEN, SYDVKM. V is TRBV28 and J is TRBJ1-1; no reliable D call. This receptor was obtained from a man aged 25-45 years who received the YFV17D yellow fever vaccine. The material sequenced was PBMCs, taken 15 days after the yellow fever booster vaccination. CDR3 sequence: CASSLFRSGNTEAFF. Written as DNA, the CDR3 is TGTGCCAGCAGTTTGTTCCGTAGTGGGAACACTGAAGCTTTCTTT.